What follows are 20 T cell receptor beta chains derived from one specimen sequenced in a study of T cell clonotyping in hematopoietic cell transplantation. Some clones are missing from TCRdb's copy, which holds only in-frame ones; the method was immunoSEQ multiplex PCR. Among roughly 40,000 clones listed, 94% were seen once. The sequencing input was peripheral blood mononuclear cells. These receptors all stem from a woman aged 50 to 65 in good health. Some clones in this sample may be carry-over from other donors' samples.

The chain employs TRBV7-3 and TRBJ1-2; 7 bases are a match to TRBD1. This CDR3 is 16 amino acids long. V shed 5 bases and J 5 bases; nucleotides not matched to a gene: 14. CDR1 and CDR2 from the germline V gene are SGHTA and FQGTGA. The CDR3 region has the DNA TGTGCCAGCAGCCCCTCCCCATCTGGGACAGTTTATGGCTACACCTTC. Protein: CASSPSPSGTVYGYTF.

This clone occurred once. The chain's CDR3 is CASSLTTGELFF. CDR3 sequence (DNA): TGTGCCAGCAGCCTGACCACCGGGGAGCTGTTTTTT. The V and J genes are TRBV7-9 and TRBJ2-2; D gene ambiguous. Germline V gene data show CDR1 as SEHNR and CDR2 as FQNEAQ (reference sequence). The V and J ends lost 5 bases and 4 bases respectively, with 5 bases between them. The CDR3 spans 12 residues. Full variable domain (remainder filled in from reference TRBV7-9 and TRBJ2-2): DTGVSQNPRHKITKRGQNVTFRCDPISEHNRLYWYRQTLGQGPEFLTYFQNEAQLEKSRLLSDRFSAERPKGSFSTLEIQRTEQGDSAMYLCASSLTTGELFFGEGSRLTVL.

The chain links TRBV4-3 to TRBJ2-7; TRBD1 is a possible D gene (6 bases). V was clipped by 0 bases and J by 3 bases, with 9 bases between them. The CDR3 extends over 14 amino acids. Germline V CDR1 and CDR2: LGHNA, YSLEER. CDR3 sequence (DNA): TGCGCCAGCAGCCAAGAACGGACAGTCTACGAGCAGTACTTC. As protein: CASSQERTVYEQYF.

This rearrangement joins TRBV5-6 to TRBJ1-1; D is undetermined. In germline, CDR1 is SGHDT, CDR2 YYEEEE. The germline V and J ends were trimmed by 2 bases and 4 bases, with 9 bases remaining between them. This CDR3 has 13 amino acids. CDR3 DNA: TGTGCCAGCAGCTTTCAGGTGATCACTGAAGCTTTCTTT. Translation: CASSFQVITEAFF.

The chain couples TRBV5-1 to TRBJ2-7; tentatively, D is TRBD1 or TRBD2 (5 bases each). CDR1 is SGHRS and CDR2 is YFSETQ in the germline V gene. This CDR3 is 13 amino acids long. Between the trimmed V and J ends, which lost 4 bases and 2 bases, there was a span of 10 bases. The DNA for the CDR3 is TGCGCCAGCAGCCCGGGACGAACCTACGAGCAGTACTTC. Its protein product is CASSPGRTYEQYF. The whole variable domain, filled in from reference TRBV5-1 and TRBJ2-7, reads KAGVTQTPRYLIKTRGQQVTLSCSPISGHRSVSWYQQTPGQGLQFLFEYFSETQRNKGNFPGRFSGRQFSNSRSEMNVSTLELGDSALYLCASSPGRTYEQYFGPGTRLTVT.

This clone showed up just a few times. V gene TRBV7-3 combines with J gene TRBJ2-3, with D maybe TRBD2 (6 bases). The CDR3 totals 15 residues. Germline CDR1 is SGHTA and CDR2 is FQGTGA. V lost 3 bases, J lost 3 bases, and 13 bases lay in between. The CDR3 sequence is CASSFLAGRTDTQYF. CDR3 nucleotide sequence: TGTGCCAGCAGCTTCCTCGCGGGGAGGACAGATACGCAGTATTTT. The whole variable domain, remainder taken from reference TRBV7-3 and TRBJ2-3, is GAGVSQTPSNKVTEKGKYVELRCDPISGHTALYWYRQSLGQGPEFLIYFQGTGAADDSGLPNDRFFAVRPEGSVSTLKIQRTERGDSAVYLCASSFLAGRTDTQYFGPGTRLTVL.

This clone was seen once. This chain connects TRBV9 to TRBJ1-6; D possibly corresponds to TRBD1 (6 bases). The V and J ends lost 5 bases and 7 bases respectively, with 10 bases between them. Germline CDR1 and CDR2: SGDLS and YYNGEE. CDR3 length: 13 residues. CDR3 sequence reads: CASRGGPNSPLHF. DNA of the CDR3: TGTGCCAGCAGAGGGGGGCCGAATTCACCCCTCCACTTT. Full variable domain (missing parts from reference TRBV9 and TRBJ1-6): DSGVTQTPKHLITATGQRVTLRCSPRSGDLSVYWYQQSLDQGLQFLIQYYNGEERAKGNILERFSAQQFPDLHSELNLSSLELGDSALYFCASRGGPNSPLHFGNGTRLTVT.

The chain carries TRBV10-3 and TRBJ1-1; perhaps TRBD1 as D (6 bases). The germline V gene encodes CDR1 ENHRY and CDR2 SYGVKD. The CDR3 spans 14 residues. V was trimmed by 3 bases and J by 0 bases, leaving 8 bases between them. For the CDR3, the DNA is TGTGCCATCAGTGAAGACAGGATGAACACTGAAGCTTTCTTT. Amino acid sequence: CAISEDRMNTEAFF.

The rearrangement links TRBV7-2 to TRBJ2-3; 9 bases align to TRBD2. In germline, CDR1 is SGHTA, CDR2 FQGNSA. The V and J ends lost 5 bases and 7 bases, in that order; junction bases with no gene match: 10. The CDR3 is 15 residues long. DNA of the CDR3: TGTGCCAGCAGCCCCCCTGTAGCGGGGGTTAATACGCAGTATTTT. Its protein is CASSPPVAGVNTQYF.

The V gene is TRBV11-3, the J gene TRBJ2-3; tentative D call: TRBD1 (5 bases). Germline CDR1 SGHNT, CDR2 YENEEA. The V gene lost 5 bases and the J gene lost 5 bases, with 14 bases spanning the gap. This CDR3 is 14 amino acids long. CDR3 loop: CASSAGRVVDTQYF. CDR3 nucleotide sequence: TGTGCCAGCAGCGCCGGCAGGGTGGTAGATACGCAGTATTTT.

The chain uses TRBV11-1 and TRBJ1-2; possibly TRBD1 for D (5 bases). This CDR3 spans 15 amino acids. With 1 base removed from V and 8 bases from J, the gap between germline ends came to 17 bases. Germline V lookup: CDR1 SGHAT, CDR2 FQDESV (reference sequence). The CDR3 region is CASSLDATVKFGYTF. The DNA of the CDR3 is TGTGCCAGCAGCTTAGACGCGACAGTGAAGTTCGGCTACACCTTC.

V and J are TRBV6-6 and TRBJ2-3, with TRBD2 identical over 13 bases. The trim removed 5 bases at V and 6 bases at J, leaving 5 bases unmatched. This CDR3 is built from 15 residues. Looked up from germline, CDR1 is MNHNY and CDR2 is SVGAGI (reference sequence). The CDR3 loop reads CASSATSGGADTQYF. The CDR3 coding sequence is TGTGCCAGCAGTGCTACTAGCGGGGGGGCTGATACGCAGTATTTT.

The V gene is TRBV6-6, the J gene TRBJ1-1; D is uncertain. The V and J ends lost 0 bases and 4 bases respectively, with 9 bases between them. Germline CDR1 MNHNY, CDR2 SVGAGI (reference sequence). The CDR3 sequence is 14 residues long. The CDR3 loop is CASSYSLSSTEAFF. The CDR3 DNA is TGTGCCAGCAGTTACTCCCTGTCGAGCACTGAAGCTTTCTTT.

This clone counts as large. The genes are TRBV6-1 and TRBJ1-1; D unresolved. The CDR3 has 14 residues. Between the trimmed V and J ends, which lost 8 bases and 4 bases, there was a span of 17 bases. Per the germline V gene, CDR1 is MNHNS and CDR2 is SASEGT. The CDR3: CASQSTMASTEAFF. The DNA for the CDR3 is TGTGCCAGCCAATCGACGATGGCGAGCACTGAAGCTTTCTTT.

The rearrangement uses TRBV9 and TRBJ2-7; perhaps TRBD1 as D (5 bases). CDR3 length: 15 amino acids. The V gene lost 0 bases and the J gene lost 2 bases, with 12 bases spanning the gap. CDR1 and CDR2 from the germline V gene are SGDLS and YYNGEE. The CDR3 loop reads CASSVASGHPYEQYF. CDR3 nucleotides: TGTGCCAGCAGCGTAGCTTCCGGACACCCCTACGAGCAGTACTTC.

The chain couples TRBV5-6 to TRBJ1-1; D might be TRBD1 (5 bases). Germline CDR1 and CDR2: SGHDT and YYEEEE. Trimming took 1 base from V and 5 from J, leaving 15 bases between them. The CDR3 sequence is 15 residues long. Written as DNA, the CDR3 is TGTGCCAGCAGCTTGCATCCCCGCCGGGGGACTGAAGCTTTCTTT. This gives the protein CASSLHPRRGTEAFF.

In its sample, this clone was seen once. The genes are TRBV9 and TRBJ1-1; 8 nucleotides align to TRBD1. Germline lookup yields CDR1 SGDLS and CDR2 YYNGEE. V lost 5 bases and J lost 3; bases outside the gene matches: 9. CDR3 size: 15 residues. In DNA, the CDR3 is TGTGCCAGCAGTCATCAGGGGGCTGGAGACACTGAAGCTTTCTTT. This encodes CASSHQGAGDTEAFF.

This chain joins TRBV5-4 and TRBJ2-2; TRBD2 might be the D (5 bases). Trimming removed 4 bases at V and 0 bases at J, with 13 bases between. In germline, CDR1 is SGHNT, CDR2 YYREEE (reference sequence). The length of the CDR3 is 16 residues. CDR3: CASSPRGTANTGELFF. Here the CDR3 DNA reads TGTGCCAGCAGCCCCCGGGGAACAGCGAACACCGGGGAGCTGTTTTTT.

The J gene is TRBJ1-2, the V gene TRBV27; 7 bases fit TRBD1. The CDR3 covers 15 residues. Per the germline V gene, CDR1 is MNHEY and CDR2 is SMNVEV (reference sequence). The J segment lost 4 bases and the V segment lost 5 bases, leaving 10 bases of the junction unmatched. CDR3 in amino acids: CASSGPRQGSYGYTF. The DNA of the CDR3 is TGTGCCAGCAGTGGGCCCCGACAGGGATCCTATGGCTACACCTTC.

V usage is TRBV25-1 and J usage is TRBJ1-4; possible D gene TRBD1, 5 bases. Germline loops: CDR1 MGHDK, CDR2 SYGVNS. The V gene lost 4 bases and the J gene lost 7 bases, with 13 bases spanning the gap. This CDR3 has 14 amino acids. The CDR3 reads CASSVLGHPEKLFF. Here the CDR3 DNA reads TGTGCCAGCAGTGTTCTGGGGCACCCTGAAAAACTGTTTTTT.